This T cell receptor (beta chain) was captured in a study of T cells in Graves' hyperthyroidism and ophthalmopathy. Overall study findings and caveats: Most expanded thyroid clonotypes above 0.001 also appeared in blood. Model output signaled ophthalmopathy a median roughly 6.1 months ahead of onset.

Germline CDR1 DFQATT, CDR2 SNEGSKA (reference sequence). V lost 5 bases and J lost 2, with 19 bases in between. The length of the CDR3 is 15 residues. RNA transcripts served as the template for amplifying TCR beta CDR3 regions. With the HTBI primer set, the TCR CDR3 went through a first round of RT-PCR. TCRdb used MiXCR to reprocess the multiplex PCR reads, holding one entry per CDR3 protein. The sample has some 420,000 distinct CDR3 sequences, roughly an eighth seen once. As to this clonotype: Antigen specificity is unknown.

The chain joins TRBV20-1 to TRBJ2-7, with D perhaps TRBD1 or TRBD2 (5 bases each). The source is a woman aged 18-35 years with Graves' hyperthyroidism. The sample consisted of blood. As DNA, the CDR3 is TGCAGTGCTTCCTCAGGGCCAGGGACCACCTACGAGCAGTACTTC. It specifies CSASSGPGTTYEQYF.